These 12 T cell receptor beta chains were all obtained from the same sample, sequenced in a study of blood T cells in healthy people across ages (dated by TCRdb to the mid-2010s). Libraries were prepared through 5' RACE. TCRdb shows the sequencer as Illumina HiSeq 2500. The second PCR ran for roughly 7 to 12 cycles and used a J-beta primer mix along with a sample-barcoded 5' primer. TCRdb trimmed public reads at Q25 via fastp, called clones via MiXCR and kept in-frame beta chains. Every CDR3 protein is listed once, alongside the most common genes and DNA of its rows. This sample holds about 1.6 million distinct CDR3 sequences; almost 35% were observed only once. The ten most abundant clones make up over 9% of the sample. Material: blood. The receptors were sampled from a woman aged 25 to 45 in good health.

This chain joins TRBV11-1 and TRBJ1-6; D may be TRBD1 (5 bases). CDR1 is SGHAT, CDR2 FQDESV, per germline (reference sequence). V gave up 1 base and J gave up 9 bases, with 10 bases separating them. CDR3 length: 14 amino acids. CDR3 in amino acids: CASSLEGYFSPLHF. The CDR3 DNA is TGTGCCAGCAGCTTAGAGGGGTATTTTTCACCCCTCCACTTT.

The J gene is TRBJ2-1, the V gene TRBV20-1; 12 bases map to TRBD2. There are 16 residues in the CDR3. J lost 3 bases, V lost 3 bases, and 6 bases had no gene match. Looked up from germline, CDR1 is DFQATT and CDR2 is SNEGSKA (reference sequence). CDR3 sequence (DNA): TGCAGTGCTAGGACTAGCGGGGGAAACTACTACAATGAGCAGTTCTTC. This translates into CSARTSGGNYYNEQFF.

The V and J genes are TRBV6-5 and TRBJ1-5; TRBD1 matches 9 bases. CDR1 and CDR2 (germline): MNHEY, SVGAGI. The CDR3 runs 15 residues. V shed 4 bases, J shed 3 bases, and the junction held 4 bases outside the gene matches. CDR3: CASSLTGGLNQPQHF. CDR3 nucleotide sequence: TGTGCCAGCAGTTTAACAGGGGGCCTCAATCAGCCCCAGCATTTT.

With respect to this clonotype: The junction differs from germline at one of its ends, possibly a read error. The J gene is TRBJ1-6, the V gene TRBV7-3, with D possibly being TRBD1 (6 bases). CDR1 and CDR2 (germline): SGHTA, FQGTGA. The CDR3 consists of 15 residues. CDR3 region: CASSLQGTGNSLLHF. CDR3 DNA sequence: TGTGCCAGCAGCTTACAGGGGACTGGCAATTCACTCCTCCACTTT.

The genes are TRBV5-1 and TRBJ2-6, with D tentatively TRBD1 (6 bases). The V end lost 0 bases, the J end lost 19 bases, and 14 bases lay between the germline ends. From germline, CDR1 is SGHRS and CDR2 YFSETQ. This CDR3 has 12 residues. This CDR3 reads CASSLETGSSTF. In nucleotides, the CDR3 is TGCGCCAGCAGCTTGGAGACAGGCTCCTCCACTTTC.

The gene calls are TRBV5-1 and TRBJ2-5, with 8 bases fitting TRBD1. With 4 bases clipped from V and 0 bases from J, the junction kept 8 bases outside the gene matches. CDR1 is SGHRS and CDR2 is YFSETQ in the germline V gene. This CDR3 spans 16 amino acids. CDR3 in amino acids: CASSQGTGKDQETQYF. CDR3 nucleotides: TGCGCCAGCAGCCAAGGGACAGGAAAAGACCAAGAGACCCAGTACTTC.

This clonotype was seen a handful of times. The chain is built from TRBV7-2 and TRBJ2-5; TRBD2 matches at 15 bases. The V gene end was trimmed by 3 bases and the J gene end by 2 bases; junction bases not matched to a gene: 7. Germline V lookup: CDR1 SGHTA, CDR2 FQGNSA. CDR3 length equals 18 residues. CDR3 amino acids: CASSFGLAGGPWQETQYF. The CDR3, as DNA: TGTGCCAGCAGCTTCGGACTAGCGGGGGGGCCGTGGCAAGAGACCCAGTACTTC.

The chain carries TRBV28 and TRBJ2-7; D remains ambiguous. Trimming pared 5 bases from V and 2 bases from J, leaving 19 bases between. The CDR3 is 16 amino acids. Per germline, CDR1 MDHEN and CDR2 SYDVKM. The CDR3 DNA follows: TGTGCCAGCAGTCTACTTCGTCTAAGGTCAGCCTACGAGCAGTACTTC. It translates to CASSLLRLRSAYEQYF.

The chain joins TRBV7-9 to TRBJ2-5; 8 positions match TRBD1. Germline V gene lookup returns CDR1 SEHNR and CDR2 FQNEAQ (reference sequence). CDR3 length: 18 residues. J was trimmed by 2 bases and V by 6 bases; bases with no gene match: 17. CDR3 residues: CASSFRGIQGQAQETQYF. The DNA for the CDR3 is TGTGCCAGCAGTTTTCGGGGTATACAGGGACAGGCTCAAGAGACCCAGTACTTC.

The rearrangement uses TRBV15 and TRBJ1-2; no clear D gene. CDR1 and CDR2 (germline): LNHNV, YYDKDF (reference sequence). The V and J ends lost 0 bases and 2 bases respectively, with 4 bases between them. This CDR3 has 13 residues. The chain's CDR3 is CATSRDPNYGYTF. The CDR3 DNA sequence: TGTGCCACCAGCAGAGATCCCAACTATGGCTACACCTTC.

This clonotype was counted many times. The chain links TRBV19 to TRBJ2-1, with D perhaps TRBD1 or TRBD2 (5 bases each). V was shortened by 4 bases and J by 12 bases, with 13 bases between the two germline ends. Germline-derived CDR1 and CDR2 are LNHDA and SQIVND (reference sequence). The CDR3 runs 12 residues. The CDR3 loop reads CASSTGPAGQFF. Here the CDR3 DNA reads TGTGCCAGTAGTACGGGACCGGCGGGGCAGTTCTTC.

This clonotype was counted many times. The gene calls are TRBV6-2 or TRBV6-3 and TRBJ2-1, with D possibly TRBD1 on 6 matching bases. Germline V CDR1 and CDR2: MNHEY, SVGEGT. V lost 4 bases and J 10 bases, leaving 8 bases between the germline ends. The CDR3 runs 11 residues. CDR3 nucleotide sequence: TGTGCCAGCAGTTCGACAGGCGAGCAGTTCTTC. Translated, it gives CASSSTGEQFF.